This T cell receptor (beta chain) appears in the sequencing data of a study of CD8 T cells in ankylosing spondylitis. Ten or more counts support this clonotype. Its matching antigen is unknown. The study, taken as a whole, reports: It was reported that disease-linked clones were significantly enriched in matched ankylosing spondylitis synovial fluid.

TCRdb re-called the 5' RACE reads through MiXCR, storing one row per CDR3 protein. The sample shows 250,000 or so distinct CDR3 sequences, about 10% of them seen only once. CDR3 size: 14 residues. V was cut by 4 bases and J by 4 bases, with 15 bases left in between. The germline gives CDR1 SGHRS, CDR2 YFSETQ. The J gene is TRBJ2-7, the V gene TRBV5-1, with a weak D call TRBD2 (6 bases). The origin of this receptor is a male donor with ankylosing spondylitis or in good health (not recorded which). The sequencing sample was made of blood, either unsorted or a sorted T cell fraction (not recorded which). CDR3 in DNA: TGCGCCAGCAGCGAGAGTCCAGGGAGGTACGAGCAGTACTTC. Translation gives CASSESPGRYEQYF.